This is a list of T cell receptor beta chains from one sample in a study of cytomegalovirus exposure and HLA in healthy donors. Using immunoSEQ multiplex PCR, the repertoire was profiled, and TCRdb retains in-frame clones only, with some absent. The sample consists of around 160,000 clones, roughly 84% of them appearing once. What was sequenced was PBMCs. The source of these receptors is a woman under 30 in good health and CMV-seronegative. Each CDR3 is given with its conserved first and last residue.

cdr3_aa: CASKGMTSTNEKLFF; v_call: TRBV25-1; j_call: TRBJ1-4
cdr3_aa: CASSIGRGLYGYTF; v_call: TRBV19; j_call: TRBJ1-2
cdr3_aa: CASALEENTEAFF; v_call: TRBV6-4; j_call: TRBJ1-1
cdr3_aa: CASSHCGGGGPRVQETQYF; v_call: TRBV4-2; j_call: TRBJ2-5
cdr3_aa: CASSTGNQPQHF; v_call: TRBV11-2; j_call: TRBJ1-5
cdr3_aa: CASSASTGMGEKLFF; v_call: TRBV27; j_call: TRBJ1-4
cdr3_aa: CASSLVSDTGELFF; v_call: TRBV27; j_call: TRBJ2-2
cdr3_aa: CASSESTEAYNSPLHF; v_call: TRBV10-1; j_call: TRBJ1-6
cdr3_aa: CASSPRRRSGGYTF; v_call: TRBV28; j_call: TRBJ1-2
cdr3_aa: CASSSPGGSNSQYF; v_call: TRBV7-8; j_call: TRBJ2-4
cdr3_aa: CASSLLGAIEGNEQFF; v_call: TRBV28; j_call: TRBJ2-1
cdr3_aa: CASSPPGRVKEKLFF; v_call: TRBV28; j_call: TRBJ1-4
cdr3_aa: CASSSTGVQNTEAFF; v_call: TRBV28; j_call: TRBJ1-1
cdr3_aa: CASSRFGQGTDTQYF; v_call: TRBV10-1; j_call: TRBJ2-3
cdr3_aa: CAPELADSPLHF; v_call: TRBV5-1; j_call: TRBJ1-6
cdr3_aa: CASSERAQETQYF; v_call: TRBV6-4; j_call: TRBJ2-5
cdr3_aa: CASSLSAQQPQHF; v_call: TRBV7-9; j_call: TRBJ1-5
cdr3_aa: CASSQEKLSATDTQYF; v_call: TRBV4-1; j_call: TRBJ2-3
cdr3_aa: CASSFGLAGGKGPDTQYF; v_call: TRBV11-2; j_call: TRBJ2-3
cdr3_aa: CAWGQGLRTDTQYF; v_call: TRBV30; j_call: TRBJ2-3
cdr3_aa: CASSPGQGNYGYTF; v_call: TRBV5-5; j_call: TRBJ1-2
cdr3_aa: CASSLPGLAKNIQYF; v_call: TRBV7-9; j_call: TRBJ2-4
cdr3_aa: CASGQGSGANVLTF; v_call: TRBV2; j_call: TRBJ2-6
cdr3_aa: CASSLDPGTNEKLFF; v_call: TRBV7-9; j_call: TRBJ1-4
cdr3_aa: CASSLTGGDEKLFF; v_call: TRBV27; j_call: TRBJ1-4
cdr3_aa: CASSLGDRAETQYF; v_call: TRBV5-1; j_call: TRBJ2-5
cdr3_aa: CASSKDNRGGTEAFF; v_call: TRBV5-1; j_call: TRBJ1-1
cdr3_aa: CASQRGGGGYEQYF; v_call: TRBV6-1; j_call: TRBJ2-7